Below are 2 T cell receptor beta chains sequenced from a single sample in a study of human T cells and chemical hapten exposure. Time point in this sample: healthy volunteer bleed at 2 weeks. The starting material, unfractionated whole blood, was used for total RNA extraction. A single record per CDR3 protein comes from TCRdb applying MiXCR to the RACE reads. This table holds about 46,000 distinct CDR3 sequences, around 4% found once. Material: whole blood. The receptors come from a female donor in good health. Some clones in this sample may be carry-over from other donors' samples.

This clonotype was detected many times. The rearrangement uses TRBV11-1 and TRBJ2-3; TRBD1 agrees at 8 bases. CDR1 and CDR2 from the germline V gene are SGHAT and FQDESV (reference sequence). The CDR3 extends over 15 amino acids. V lost 5 bases, J lost 1 base, and 5 bases stayed unmatched. Here the CDR3 reads CASSGRGLGTDTQYF. The CDR3 DNA is TGTGCCAGCAGCGGCAGGGGGCTGGGCACAGATACGCAGTATTTT.

This clonotype was counted many times. The rearrangement joins TRBV29-1 to TRBJ2-4; possible D gene TRBD1, 6 bases. V was clipped by 5 bases and J by 5 bases, with 7 bases between them. CDR3 length: 11 amino acids. Germline V gene lookup returns CDR1 SQVTM and CDR2 ANQGSEA. CDR3 loop: CSVRTENIQYF. CDR3 sequence (DNA): TGCAGCGTTAGGACAGAAAACATTCAGTACTTC.